The present T cell receptor beta chain was sequenced within a study of blood T cell repertoires in COVID-19. Cohort allocation depended upon clinical history that participants reported. Only in-frame clones appear in the TCRdb table, and some are missing; sequencing was by immunoSEQ multiplex PCR. The table shows a few hundred thousand clones, with around 82% occurring only once. CDR3 size: 16 residues. Trimming shortened V by 2 bases and J by 4 bases, and 17 bases separated the two germline ends. CDR1 LNHNV and CDR2 YYDKDF come from the germline V gene (reference sequence). Input material: PBMCs or T cells enriched from blood (not recorded which). J is TRBJ2-5 and V is TRBV15, with D possibly TRBD2 on 7 matching bases. This TCR came from a woman in her 40s with acute COVID-19. CDR3 in DNA: TGTGCCACCAGCAGATCGAGACAGGCGGGGGTAGAGACCCAGTACTTC. Amino acid sequence: CATSRSRQAGVETQYF.